This TCR beta chain derives from a study of T cell responses to AZD1222 COVID-19 vaccine. Study-level information: Second-dose recipients at about 4 or about 12 weeks were treated as one pooled group.

Only in-frame clones appear in the TCRdb table, and some are missing; sequencing was by immunoSEQ multiplex PCR. The sample has fewer than 200,000 clones, around nine tenths seen once. Findings and caveats of the study: Seropositive status at baseline applied to only 5 to 7 AZD1222 recipients.

Notes on this clone: Its antigen is as yet unknown.

This receptor was obtained from an adult in good health. The sample here was peripheral blood, taken on day 0 of AZD1222 vaccination.

The CDR3 spells CAWSWQGGEKLFF. CDR3 coding DNA: TGTGCCTGGAGTTGGCAAGGCGGAGAAAAACTGTTTTTT. The chain joins TRBV30 to TRBJ1-4; D is unclear. The germline V gene has CDR1 GTSNPN and CDR2 SVGIG (reference sequence). V lost 2 bases to trimming and J lost 8 bases, with 12 bases between them. This CDR3 region has 13 residues.